The 16 T cell receptor beta chains listed next were all sequenced from one sample in a study of blood T cell repertoires in COVID-19. Produced via immunoSEQ multiplex PCR; TCRdb's table is partial and in-frame only. The top ten clones hold roughly a quarter of a sample with 130,000 or so clones, around 91% of them seen once. Sequences were obtained from peripheral blood. The receptors were gathered from a man in his sixties or seventies with active or convalescent COVID-19.

This chain uses TRBV19 with TRBJ1-6; unclear D gene. Germline lookup yields CDR1 LNHDA and CDR2 SQIVND (reference sequence). Trimming left V 4 bases short and J 9 bases short, with 16 bases between. CDR3 length equals 15 residues. In DNA, the CDR3 is TGTGCCAGTAGTACTCCAGGTTACCTCGGTTCACCCCTCCACTTT. Residues: CASSTPGYLGSPLHF.

The CDR3 sequence is CASRFMSSYNEQFF. The DNA of the CDR3 is TGTGCCAGCAGATTCATGAGCTCCTACAATGAGCAGTTCTTC. This sequence joins TRBV28 and TRBJ2-1; no definite D call. The CDR3 length is 14 residues. Germline V gives CDR1 MDHEN, CDR2 SYDVKM. V lost 6 bases to trimming and J lost 0 bases, with 9 bases between them.

This clone has only one observation. This rearrangement joins TRBV10-3 to TRBJ2-7, with a weak D call TRBD2 (6 bases). The CDR3 has 16 residues. Germline CDR1 ENHRY, CDR2 SYGVKD. V lost 6 bases to trimming and J lost 4 bases, with 22 bases between them. CDR3 residues: CAISPTPGLGTYEQYF. The CDR3 coding sequence is TGTGCCATCAGCCCCACCCCGGGACTTGGAACTTACGAGCAGTACTTC.

The V and J genes are TRBV5-1 and TRBJ2-1, with 8 bases lining up with TRBD1. Per germline, CDR1 SGHRS and CDR2 YFSETQ. Unmatched junction bases numbered 7, after V lost 6 bases and J lost 2 bases. This CDR3 has 15 residues. CDR3 loop: CASTPTGVTYNEQFF. The CDR3 nucleotides are TGCGCCAGCACCCCGACAGGGGTGACCTACAATGAGCAGTTCTTC.

This rearrangement joins TRBV6-6 to TRBJ2-1; possibly TRBD2 for D (5 bases). Trimming stripped 8 bases from V and 5 bases from J, with 10 bases between. CDR1 and CDR2 (germline): MNHNY, SVGAGI (reference sequence). There are 12 residues in the CDR3. The CDR3, as DNA: TGTGCCAGCCGTTCCGGGGACAATGAGCAGTTCTTC. It is translated as CASRSGDNEQFF.

J is TRBJ2-2 and V is TRBV14; 9 nucleotides line up with TRBD1. The trim removed 4 bases at V and 5 bases at J, leaving 5 bases unmatched. CDR3 length: 15 residues. Germline CDR1 SGHDN, CDR2 FVKESK. This CDR3 is CASSRPGTGTGELFF. The CDR3 region has the DNA TGTGCCAGCAGCCGGCCGGGGACAGGGACCGGGGAGCTGTTTTTT.

The V gene is TRBV3-1 (or the pseudogene TRBV3-2), the J gene TRBJ2-7, with D possibly being TRBD2 (6 bases). This CDR3 contains 14 residues. Deletions cut 0 bases from V and 12 bases from J, with 18 bases between. Germline values: CDR1 LGHDT, CDR2 YNNKEL (reference sequence). CDR3 region: CASSQENSGTPRYF. CDR3 sequence (DNA): TGTGCCAGCAGCCAAGAAAATAGCGGTACTCCTCGGTACTTC.

The chain recombines TRBV11-1 with TRBJ2-7; no reliable D call. The V gene lost 5 bases and the J gene lost 4 bases, with 9 bases spanning the gap. This CDR3 has 12 residues. CDR1 is SGHAT, CDR2 FQDESV, per germline (reference sequence). This chain's CDR3 is CASSHDTYEQYF. CDR3 sequence (DNA): TGTGCCAGCAGCCACGATACTTACGAGCAGTACTTC.

This chain joins TRBV7-2 and TRBJ2-2, with TRBD2 matching 14 bases. The CDR3 runs to 15 residues. Trimming removed 5 bases from V and 6 bases from J; junction bases left unmatched: 2. In germline, CDR1 is SGHTA, CDR2 FQGNSA. CDR3 bases: TGTGCCAGCAGCCCGGGACTAGCGGGAGCCGGGGAGCTGTTTTTT. As protein: CASSPGLAGAGELFF.

V gene TRBV29-1 combines with J gene TRBJ2-5; no reliable D call. Trimming cost V 4 bases and J 10 bases, with 13 bases left between them. Germline loops: CDR1 SQVTM, CDR2 ANQGSEA. The CDR3 totals 11 residues. The CDR3 protein is CSVAYKVDQYF. In DNA, the CDR3 is TGCAGCGTTGCTTATAAAGTAGACCAGTACTTC.

The chain links TRBV4-1 to TRBJ2-7; 10 bases fit TRBD2. Losses at the gene ends were 0 bases for V and 6 bases for J; bases not matched to a gene: 5. Germline CDR1 and CDR2: MGHRA and YSYEKL. This CDR3 is built from 15 residues. The CDR3 sequence: CASSQESSGRAEQYF. The DNA of the CDR3 is TGCGCCAGCAGCCAAGAATCAAGCGGGAGGGCCGAGCAGTACTTC.

The V gene is TRBV6-2 or TRBV6-3, the J gene TRBJ2-1; 13 positions agree with TRBD2. V trimming: 2 bases; J trimming: 8 bases; junction bases outside the gene matches: 3. Germline CDR1 MNHEY, CDR2 SVGEGT. The CDR3 runs 15 residues. The CDR3: CASSYGLAGVDEQFF. The CDR3 bases are TGTGCCAGCAGTTACGGACTAGCGGGAGTAGATGAGCAGTTCTTC.

The chain has TRBV27 and TRBJ2-3; the D is unclear. Trimming took off 2 bases at V and 2 bases at J, with 8 bases between the two ends. Germline assignment: CDR1 MNHEY and CDR2 SMNVEV (reference sequence). The CDR3 loop spans 14 amino acids. CDR3 in amino acids: CASSLPGSTDTQYF. The CDR3 DNA sequence: TGTGCCAGCAGTTTACCAGGATCCACAGATACGCAGTATTTT.

The V gene is TRBV27, the J gene TRBJ1-2, with TRBD1 identical over 10 bases. The CDR3 is 17 amino acids. Looked up from germline, CDR1 is MNHEY and CDR2 is SMNVEV (reference sequence). V was clipped by 0 bases and J by 8 bases; unmatched bases: 12. CDR3 in amino acids: CASSLSRGQGKTSGYTF. The CDR3 coding sequence is TGTGCCAGCAGTTTATCCCGGGGACAGGGGAAGACGAGCGGCTACACCTTC.

The rearrangement joins TRBV6-5 to TRBJ1-4; no clear D gene. CDR3 length: 13 amino acids. V lost 5 bases and J lost 8, with 12 bases in between. Germline V CDR1 and CDR2: MNHEY, SVGAGI. CDR3 in DNA: TGTGCCAGCAGTCACCGGACGGGGGAAAAACTGTTTTTT. This sequence encodes CASSHRTGEKLFF.

V usage is TRBV28 and J usage is TRBJ1-4, with D possibly matching TRBD1 (5 bases). This CDR3 is 15 amino acids long. CDR1 is MDHEN and CDR2 is SYDVKM in the germline V gene. The germline V and J ends were trimmed by 3 bases and 8 bases, with 16 bases remaining between them. Written as DNA, the CDR3 is TGTGCCAGCAGTTTTTCCGGGACGGGGGGAGAAAAACTGTTTTTT. This codes for CASSFSGTGGEKLFF.